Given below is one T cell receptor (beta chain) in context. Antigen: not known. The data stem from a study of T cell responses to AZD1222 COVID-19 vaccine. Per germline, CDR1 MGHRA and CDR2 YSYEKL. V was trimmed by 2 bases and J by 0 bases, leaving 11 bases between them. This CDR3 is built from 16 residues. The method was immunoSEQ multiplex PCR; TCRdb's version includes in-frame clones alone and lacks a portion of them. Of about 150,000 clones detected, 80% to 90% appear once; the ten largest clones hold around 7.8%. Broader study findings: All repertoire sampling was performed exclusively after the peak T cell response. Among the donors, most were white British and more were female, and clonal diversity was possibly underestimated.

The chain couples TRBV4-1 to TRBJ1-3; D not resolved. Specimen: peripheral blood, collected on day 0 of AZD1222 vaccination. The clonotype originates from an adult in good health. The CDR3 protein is CASSQILVPSGNTIYF. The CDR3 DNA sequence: TGCGCCAGCAGCCAAATACTGGTCCCCTCTGGAAACACCATATATTTT.